This T cell receptor (beta chain) stems from a study of T-cell memory formation after mild COVID-19 (dated by TCRdb to the early 2020s). Broadly, across the study: TCR sequence clusters from the two donors were largely donor specific. In a couple of donors, T-cell clones that expanded and contracted after mild COVID-19 were followed by sequencing TCRalpha and TCRbeta repertoires longitudinally. The cohort was made up of two young adult volunteers, one female and one male, who were previously healthy.

Ficoll-Paque density gradient centrifugation was used to isolate PBMCs. Looking up the germline V gene yields CDR1 SGHTA and CDR2 FQGNSA. V loses 5 bases, J loses 4 bases, and the germline ends lie 9 bases apart. The CDR3 measures 13 amino acids from cysteine to phenylalanine. The kept DNA is CDR3 alone, 39 bases in frame from the first base. This clonotype turned up a few times. The antigen it recognizes is unknown. The record has no base qualities; no much larger clone is one base away. Data came from an Illumina NovaSeq 6000. Using 5'RACE with constant-segment primers, TCRalpha and TCRbeta cDNA libraries were constructed, with sample barcodes and unique molecular identifiers added in the process. RNA was extracted from every sample with Trizol reagent. Amplification of the libraries took two PCR steps, and the second step added a second sample barcode plus Illumina TruSeq adapters. Sequencing of libraries was performed on an Illumina NovaSeq with 2 x 150 bp paired-end reads. The authors' analysis ran thus. Reads were demultiplexed and collapsed into UMI-guided consensus sequences with migec v1.2.7. Using mixcr v2.1.11, the UMI consensuses were aligned to TRA and TRB V and J templates and assembled into clonotypes. A clonotype was counted as expanded or contracted only if both edgeR and NoisET called the change significant, with noise models trained on biological replicates. edgeR calls used a false discovery rate-adjusted p below 0.01 and a log2 fold-change threshold of 1. As an exploratory analysis of dynamics, max-normalized trajectories of the 1000 most abundant clonotypes were examined with PCA combined with hierarchical clustering. Each responding clone was given a CD4 or CD8 phenotype based on the CD4+ and CD8+ repertoires, which had been sequenced separately. The public sequencing data were trimmed at Q25 with fastp and processed into clonotypes with MiXCR by TCRdb, which kept only in-frame beta chains. All rows with the same CDR3 protein become a single entry with the most common DNA and genes. The authors' filters were not applied to this entry. The sample table lists some 440,000 distinct CDR3 sequences, roughly 25% of them with a count of one. The ten most abundant clones make up about an eighth of the sample.

The investigation overall reported the following: The study covered only a couple of mild cases, and larger cohorts including severe cases with pre-infection samples were considered necessary. SARS-CoV-2 specificity was not confirmed for the second-wave clones peaking on day 37. Some responding clones were found in pre-infection memory, which suggests that pre-existing cross-reactive memory T cells took part in the SARS-CoV-2 response. Clones that contracted from day 15 to 85 showed balanced CD4/CD8 phenotypes, whereas a second wave of clones that expanded from day 15 to 37 leaned towards CD4+. Contracting CD4+ clones turned up mainly in the CM and EM memory subsets, whereas EMRA was where CD8+ clones were enriched.

The origin of this receptor is an adult woman who had mild COVID-19 (a few samples of this study predate the infection). The sample titles of this study are shuffled in the database, so cell type and time point are left out; the donor was told from shared clones. The chain links TRBV7-2 with TRBJ1-5, with the D segment identity uncertain. The sample was PBMCs or a T cell subset sorted from them (not recorded which). The CDR3 corresponds to CASSRQNNQPQHF. The nucleotide sequence reads TGTGCCAGCAGCCGCCAGAATAATCAGCCCCAGCATTTT.